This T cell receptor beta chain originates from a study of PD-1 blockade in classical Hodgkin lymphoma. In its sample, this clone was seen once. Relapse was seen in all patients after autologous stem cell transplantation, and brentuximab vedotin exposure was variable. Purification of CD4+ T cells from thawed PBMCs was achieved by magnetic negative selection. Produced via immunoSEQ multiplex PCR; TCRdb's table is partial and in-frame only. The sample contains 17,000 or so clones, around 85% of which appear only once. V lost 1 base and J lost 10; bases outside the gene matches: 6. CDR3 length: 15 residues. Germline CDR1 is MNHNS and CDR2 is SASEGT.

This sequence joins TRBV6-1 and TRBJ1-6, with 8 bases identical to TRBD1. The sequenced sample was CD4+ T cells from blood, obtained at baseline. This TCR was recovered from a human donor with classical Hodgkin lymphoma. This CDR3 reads CASSEVDRGGSPLHF. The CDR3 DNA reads TGTGCCAGCAGTGAAGTAGACAGGGGAGGATCACCCCTCCACTTT.